These 25 T cell receptor beta chains share one sample of origin, sequenced in a study of radiation and T cells in renal cell carcinoma. The sample's time point: blood 4 weeks post-SBRT, at nephrectomy. The treatment was: 15 Gy SBRT to primary tumor, nephrectomy 4 weeks later. Measured with immunoSEQ multiplex PCR; TCRdb has only the in-frame clones, and not every one. The sample includes some 46,000 clones, 80% to 85% of them seen just once. Specimen: blood, collected from a patient whose treatment included radiotherapy and nephrectomy. The receptors here all came from a woman between 70 and 85 years old with renal cell carcinoma.

The V call is TRBV18, the J call TRBJ2-1; 12 bases are shared with TRBD2. CDR3 length equals 15 residues. Germline V gene data show CDR1 as KGHSH and CDR2 as LQKENI. V shed 3 bases and J 7 bases; nucleotides not matched to a gene: 4. The CDR3 sequence is CASSPRGTSGNEQFF. The CDR3 DNA is TGTGCCAGCTCACCCAGGGGGACTAGCGGGAATGAGCAGTTCTTC.

The chain is built from TRBV6-1 and TRBJ1-1; no reliable D call. The V end was cut by 7 bases, the J end by 0 bases, with 3 bases between. Germline V CDR1 and CDR2: MNHNS, SASEGT. The CDR3 spans 11 residues. CDR3 loop: CASNMNTEAFF. CDR3 DNA: TGTGCCAGCAATATGAACACTGAAGCTTTCTTT.

This clone was counted ten times or more. This chain links TRBV30 with TRBJ2-5; a weak D match, TRBD1 (5 bases). The V end was cut by 1 base, the J end by 7 bases, with 13 bases between. The CDR3 length is 13 residues. Germline V CDR1 and CDR2: GTSNPN, SVGIG (reference sequence). The CDR3 loop is CAWSAPGPGTQYF. The CDR3 DNA follows: TGTGCCTGGAGTGCCCCAGGGCCGGGGACCCAGTACTTC.

In its sample, this clone was seen a few times. This rearrangement joins TRBV2 to TRBJ1-3; the D is unclear. V was pared by 3 bases and J by 4 bases, with 10 bases between. In germline, CDR1 is SNHLY, CDR2 FYNNEI. This CDR3 has 14 amino acids. The CDR3 sequence is CASSDRGEGNTIYF. The CDR3 DNA reads as TGTGCCAGCAGTGATCGTGGGGAAGGAAACACCATATATTTT.

J is TRBJ2-1 and V is TRBV5-4, with a weak D call TRBD1 (5 bases). With 5 bases removed from V and 0 bases from J, the gap between germline ends came to 12 bases. Germline CDR1 SGHNT, CDR2 YYREEE (reference sequence). This CDR3 spans 15 amino acids. The CDR3 loop is CASSRTSSSYNEQFF. Written as DNA, the CDR3 is TGTGCCAGCAGTCGGACATCGAGCTCCTACAATGAGCAGTTCTTC. The variable domain in full, completed from reference TRBV5-4 and TRBJ2-1, reads ETGVTQSPTHLIKTRGQQVTLRCSSQSGHNTVSWYQQALGQGPQFIFQYYREEENGRGNFPPRFSGLQFPNYSSELNVNALELDDSALYLCASSRTSSSYNEQFFGPGTRLTVL.

This clone was seen once. This rearrangement joins TRBV6-5 to TRBJ2-7; 7 nucleotides line up with TRBD1. V lost 7 bases, J lost 7 bases, and 10 bases stayed unmatched. This CDR3 contains 13 residues. Germline V gene sequence: CDR1 MNHEY, CDR2 SVGAGI. CDR3 nucleotide sequence: TGTGCCAGCAAGGACAGGCCGATGGGTGAGCAGTACTTC. Its protein product is CASKDRPMGEQYF.

The chain joins TRBV5-6 to TRBJ2-1, with 10 bases fitting TRBD2. This CDR3 is 15 amino acids long. V shed 4 bases and J 4 bases; nucleotides not matched to a gene: 5. From germline, CDR1 is SGHDT and CDR2 YYEEEE. This CDR3 is CASSLAGVLYNEQFF. As DNA, the CDR3 is TGTGCCAGCAGCCTAGCGGGAGTTCTTTACAATGAGCAGTTCTTC.

The J gene is TRBJ2-2, the V gene TRBV11-3, with 9 bases identical to TRBD2. The CDR3 consists of 14 residues. V trimming: 5 bases; J trimming: 3 bases; junction bases outside the gene matches: 1. Germline loops: CDR1 SGHNT, CDR2 YENEEA. The CDR3 coding sequence is TGTGCCAGCAGCATAGCGGGAGACACCGGGGAGCTGTTTTTT. It specifies CASSIAGDTGELFF.

To note about this clone: Other DNA sequences in this sample translate to the same CDR3. V gene TRBV7-9 combines with J gene TRBJ2-1; D could derive from TRBD1 or TRBD2 (5 bases each). Germline V gene sequence: CDR1 SEHNR, CDR2 FQNEAQ (reference sequence). V was clipped by 5 bases and J by 0 bases, with 11 bases between them. The CDR3 is 15 amino acids. As DNA, the CDR3 is TGTGCCAGCAGCCCGGGACGGAGCTCCTACAATGAGCAGTTCTTC. It translates to CASSPGRSSYNEQFF.

The genes are TRBV4-3 and TRBJ1-2; 9 positions agree with TRBD1. CDR1 and CDR2 from the germline V gene are LGHNA and YSLEER. The CDR3 has 16 amino acids. J gave up 2 bases and V 1 base, and 5 bases lay outside the gene matches. DNA for the CDR3: TGCGCCAGCAGCCAAGTATCCGGGACAGGGAACTATGGCTACACCTTC. This encodes CASSQVSGTGNYGYTF.

This clone appeared once. This chain joins TRBV7-2 and TRBJ2-5, with 8 bases identical to TRBD2. The length of the CDR3 is 15 residues. Germline values: CDR1 SGHTA, CDR2 FQGNSA. The trim removed 1 base at V and 2 bases at J, leaving 3 bases unmatched. In nucleotides, the CDR3 is TGTGCCAGCAGCTTAGGGGGGACTAGACAAGAGACCCAGTACTTC. Translation gives CASSLGGTRQETQYF.

The chain recombines TRBV20-1 with TRBJ1-2, with D hard to call. Trimming pared 3 bases from V and 12 bases from J, leaving 14 bases between. The CDR3 runs 11 residues. The V gene's germline CDR1 is DFQATT and CDR2 SNEGSKA (reference sequence). The CDR3: CSASLRGSHTF. CDR3 coding DNA: TGCAGTGCTAGTCTTCGGGGTTCCCACACCTTC.

The chain recombines TRBV9 with TRBJ2-2; the D is unclear. This CDR3 has 13 residues. Deletions cut 3 bases from V and 6 bases from J, with 9 bases between. Germline V gene data show CDR1 as SGDLS and CDR2 as YYNGEE. CDR3 sequence: CASSDYYPGELFF. The CDR3 DNA sequence: TGTGCCAGCAGCGATTACTACCCCGGGGAGCTGTTTTTT.

The chain has TRBV6-1 and TRBJ2-6, with D hard to call. Trimming removed 2 bases from V and 4 bases from J, with 3 bases in between. The CDR3 totals 13 residues. Per germline, CDR1 MNHNS and CDR2 SASEGT. The chain's CDR3 is CASSESGANVLTF. In nucleotides, the CDR3 is TGTGCCAGCAGTGAATCAGGGGCCAACGTCCTGACTTTC.

J is TRBJ2-7 and V is TRBV6-1; 8 bases map to TRBD1. V lost 4 bases and J lost 2; bases outside the gene matches: 7. The CDR3 totals 15 residues. CDR1 is MNHNS and CDR2 is SASEGT in the germline V gene. CDR3 sequence: CASSAPGQVTYEQYF. CDR3 in DNA: TGTGCCAGCAGTGCACCGGGACAGGTCACCTACGAGCAGTACTTC.

This chain uses TRBV6-5 with TRBJ1-4; TRBD1 agrees at 7 bases. CDR1 MNHEY and CDR2 SVGAGI come from the germline V gene. The ends lost 5 bases at V and 7 bases at J; junction bases unmatched: 10. The CDR3 extends over 15 amino acids. CDR3 bases: TGTGCCAGCAGTCCCGTGACAGGGCGGGGTGAAAAACTGTTTTTT. It translates to CASSPVTGRGEKLFF.

The rearrangement links TRBV27 to TRBJ2-1; 12 nucleotides line up with TRBD2. J lost 4 bases, V lost 2 bases, and 3 bases had no gene match. The V gene's germline CDR1 is MNHEY and CDR2 SMNVEV (reference sequence). The length of the CDR3 is 16 residues. The CDR3 reads CASSLGLAGGYNEQFF. CDR3 coding DNA: TGTGCCAGCAGTTTAGGTCTAGCGGGAGGGTACAATGAGCAGTTCTTC.

The chain recombines TRBV30 with TRBJ2-2; the match to TRBD1 covers 9 bases. CDR3 size: 15 residues. Trimming removed 4 bases from V and 5 bases from J; junction bases left unmatched: 8. In germline, CDR1 is GTSNPN, CDR2 SVGIG (reference sequence). CDR3 sequence: CAWTPPGTGTGELFF. CDR3 DNA sequence: TGTGCCTGGACCCCACCAGGGACAGGGACCGGGGAGCTGTTTTTT.

This chain connects TRBV19 to TRBJ2-7, with D possibly TRBD2 on 5 matching bases. The CDR3 sequence is 17 residues long. V lost 4 bases to trimming and J lost 0 bases, with 19 bases between them. Germline loops: CDR1 LNHDA, CDR2 SQIVND (reference sequence). Here the CDR3 DNA reads TGTGCCAGTAGTAGGCGCTCTCGGGAAGGAGCCTCCTACGAGCAGTACTTC. Translated, it gives CASSRRSREGASYEQYF.

The chain uses TRBV5-1 and TRBJ2-5; maybe TRBD1 (7 bases). V lost 0 bases to trimming and J lost 5 bases, with 11 bases between them. The germline gives CDR1 SGHRS, CDR2 YFSETQ. CDR3 length: 14 residues. CDR3 nucleotides: TGCGCCAGCAGCTTGGGGAGGGGGCTTGAGACCCAGTACTTC. Residues: CASSLGRGLETQYF.

The chain carries TRBV10-3 and TRBJ2-7; D not resolved. Germline-derived CDR1 and CDR2 are ENHRY and SYGVKD. V was shortened by 0 bases and J by 3 bases, with 9 bases between the two germline ends. The CDR3 covers 14 residues. CDR3 nucleotides: TGTGCCATCAGTGAGTCGGCAGACGGCTACGAGCAGTACTTC. This sequence encodes CAISESADGYEQYF.

This clone came up many times. The V gene is TRBV5-4, the J gene TRBJ2-7; D gene uncertain. Germline CDR1 reads SGHNT; CDR2 reads YYREEE (reference sequence). CDR3 length equals 12 residues. V was cut by 3 bases and J by 7 bases, with 11 bases left in between. DNA of the CDR3: TGTGCCAGCAGCTCCGGGCCACTGGAGCAGTACTTC. Residues: CASSSGPLEQYF.

J is TRBJ2-7 and V is TRBV5-4; D may be TRBD1 (5 bases). CDR3 length: 13 residues. Germline assignment: CDR1 SGHNT and CDR2 YYREEE (reference sequence). V was clipped by 3 bases and J by 6 bases, with 13 bases between them. CDR3 amino acids: CASSYYYQGEQYF. The CDR3 DNA sequence: TGTGCCAGCAGCTACTACTACCAGGGCGAGCAGTACTTC.

The V call is TRBV7-2, the J call TRBJ1-4; TRBD1 is a possible D gene (5 bases). The CDR3 is 15 amino acids. Germline assignment: CDR1 SGHTA and CDR2 FQGNSA. V was pared by 2 bases and J by 4 bases, with 11 bases between. The CDR3 region is CASSLRAGSNEKLFF. CDR3 DNA sequence: TGTGCCAGCAGCTTAAGGGCAGGGAGTAATGAAAAACTGTTTTTT. Full variable domain (missing parts from reference TRBV7-2 and TRBJ1-4): GAGVSQSPSNKVTEKGKDVELRCDPISGHTALYWYRQSLGQGLEFLIYFQGNSAPDKSGLPSDRFSAERTGGSVSTLTIQRTQQEDSAVYLCASSLRAGSNEKLFFGSGTQLSVL.

This rearrangement joins TRBV7-8 to TRBJ2-3, with a possible D match to TRBD2 (5 bases). CDR1 and CDR2 (germline): SGHVS, FQNEAQ. There are 14 residues in the CDR3. The germline V and J ends were trimmed by 8 bases and 3 bases, with 15 bases remaining between them. CDR3 coding DNA: TGTGCCAGCCGTCGGCGGGCCAGTACAGATACGCAGTATTTT. This sequence encodes CASRRRASTDTQYF. The full variable domain, completed using reference TRBV7-8 and TRBJ2-3, is GAGVSQSPRYKVAKRGQDVALRCDPISGHVSLFWYQQALGQGPEFLTYFQNEAQLDKSGLPSDRFFAERPEGSVSTLKIQRTQQEDSAVYLCASRRRASTDTQYFGPGTRLTVL.